The 14 T cell receptor beta chains presented below share a single source sample, sequenced in a study of blood T cell repertoires in COVID-19. Profiling relied on immunoSEQ multiplex PCR, and the TCRdb table lists in-frame clones only, not all of them. The table includes about 50,000 clones, 88% detected once. The sample was peripheral blood. These receptors were obtained from a middle-aged man with active COVID-19.

The CDR3 sequence: CASSAGLPVAGELFF. DNA for the CDR3: TGTGCCAGCAGCGCGGGACTACCAGTAGCCGGGGAGCTGTTTTTT. V usage is TRBV7-6 and J usage is TRBJ2-2; 7 nucleotides match TRBD2. Germline V gene data show CDR1 as SGHVS and CDR2 as FNYEAQ. The V gene end was trimmed by 5 bases and the J gene end by 6 bases; junction bases not matched to a gene: 9. CDR3 length: 15 residues.

The chain employs TRBV5-1 and TRBJ2-4, with D unclear. The CDR3 contains 14 residues. The germline V gene encodes CDR1 SGHRS and CDR2 YFSETQ. Trimming took 6 bases from V and 0 from J, leaving 10 bases between them. CDR3 in amino acids: CASTESLAKNIQYF. The CDR3 DNA reads TGCGCCAGCACTGAGAGTTTAGCCAAAAACATTCAGTACTTC.

The rearrangement uses TRBV28 and TRBJ2-5, with 11 bases identical to TRBD1. The CDR3 extends over 14 amino acids. Germline V gene lookup returns CDR1 MDHEN and CDR2 SYDVKM. Trimming took 3 bases from V and 5 from J; bases not matched to a gene: 2. This CDR3 reads CASSLDRGRETQYF. The CDR3 DNA sequence: TGTGCCAGCAGTTTGGACAGGGGGCGGGAGACCCAGTACTTC.

This clone was detected once. The chain is built from TRBV5-1 and TRBJ2-1; 8 bases are shared with TRBD1. The V gene's germline CDR1 is SGHRS and CDR2 YFSETQ. The J segment lost 9 bases and the V segment lost 0 bases, leaving 5 bases of the junction unmatched. The CDR3 runs 14 residues. CDR3 residues: CASSLDIQGGEQFF. CDR3 nucleotide sequence: TGCGCCAGCAGCTTGGATATACAGGGGGGTGAGCAGTTCTTC. The full variable domain, rest sourced from reference TRBV5-1 and TRBJ2-1, is KAGVTQTPRYLIKTRGQQVTLSCSPISGHRSVSWYQQTPGQGLQFLFEYFSETQRNKGNFPGRFSGRQFSNSRSEMNVSTLELGDSALYLCASSLDIQGGEQFFGPGTRLTVL.

The chain employs TRBV2 and TRBJ2-7; 7 bases fit TRBD2. CDR1 and CDR2 from the germline V gene are SNHLY and FYNNEI. V lost 8 bases, J lost 2 bases, and 9 bases stayed unmatched. This CDR3 region has 14 residues. The CDR3 loop is CASRGGELAYEQYF. The CDR3 DNA sequence: TGTGCCAGCCGTGGGGGGGAATTAGCCTACGAGCAGTACTTC.

The chain is built from TRBV5-8 and TRBJ2-2; 8 bases map to TRBD1. V shed 5 bases and J 9 bases; nucleotides not matched to a gene: 3. The germline V gene has CDR1 SGHTS and CDR2 YDEGEE. The CDR3 covers 12 residues. DNA of the CDR3: TGTGCCAGCAGGTCAGGGGGCCGGGAGCTGTTTTTT. This encodes CASRSGGRELFF.

V gene TRBV9 combines with J gene TRBJ2-5, with 13 bases lining up with TRBD2. This CDR3 is built from 15 residues. Germline loops: CDR1 SGDLS, CDR2 YYNGEE. The V segment lost 3 bases and the J segment 5 bases; nucleotides outside the gene matches: 4. In DNA form, the CDR3 reads TGTGCCAGCAGCGCGCGACTAGCGGGGGGCGAGACCCAGTACTTC. Its protein product is CASSARLAGGETQYF.

V and J are TRBV7-2 and TRBJ2-1; D is ambiguous. Between the trimmed V and J ends, which lost 5 bases and 0 bases, there was a span of 11 bases. CDR3 length: 15 amino acids. In germline, CDR1 is SGHTA, CDR2 FQGNSA. Here the CDR3 DNA reads TGTGCCAGCAGCGTTAGTAGAGGCTCCTACAATGAGCAGTTCTTC. Its translation: CASSVSRGSYNEQFF.

The V call is TRBV27, the J call TRBJ1-1, with D unresolved. V was shortened by 1 base and J by 5 bases, with 11 bases between the two germline ends. The CDR3 loop spans 14 amino acids. CDR1 is MNHEY and CDR2 is SMNVEV in the germline V gene (reference sequence). Here the CDR3 reads CASSLWRTGTEAFF. As DNA, the CDR3 is TGTGCCAGCAGTTTATGGAGAACGGGTACTGAAGCTTTCTTT.

The chain employs TRBV7-9 and TRBJ2-5; TRBD1 matches 7 bases. The CDR3 runs to 15 residues. The trim removed 2 bases at V and 4 bases at J, leaving 7 bases unmatched. Per germline, CDR1 SEHNR and CDR2 FQNEAQ (reference sequence). The CDR3 DNA reads TGTGCCAGCAGCTTAATTAGGGGGCAAGGAGAGACCCAGTACTTC. This sequence encodes CASSLIRGQGETQYF.

The CDR3, as DNA: TGTGCCAGCAGCTACGGACTAGCGAACCAAGAGACCCAGTACTTC. Its protein is CASSYGLANQETQYF. V is TRBV5-4 and J is TRBJ2-5; 9 positions agree with TRBD2. Germline V gene lookup returns CDR1 SGHNT and CDR2 YYREEE (reference sequence). After removal of 3 bases from V and 0 bases from J, the junction contained 3 bases not matched to a gene. The CDR3 has 15 amino acids.

V is TRBV3-1 (or the pseudogene TRBV3-2) and J is TRBJ2-5, with D hard to call. Germline V lookup: CDR1 LGHDT, CDR2 YNNKEL (reference sequence). The CDR3 covers 16 residues. V lost 0 bases and J 0 bases, leaving 11 bases between the germline ends. CDR3 residues: CASSQDRQVDQETQYF. The CDR3 nucleotides are TGTGCCAGCAGCCAAGATCGGCAGGTGGACCAAGAGACCCAGTACTTC.

V is TRBV5-6 and J is TRBJ2-3; 8 nucleotides line up with TRBD2. The ends lost 4 bases at V and 0 bases at J; junction bases unmatched: 4. Germline-derived CDR1 and CDR2 are SGHDT and YYEEEE. The CDR3 consists of 15 residues. The CDR3 DNA follows: TGTGCCAGCAGCCAGGCGGGAGGTAGCACAGATACGCAGTATTTT. This codes for CASSQAGGSTDTQYF.

This sequence joins TRBV5-1 and TRBJ2-7, with 7 bases identical to TRBD2. This CDR3 spans 16 amino acids. Per germline, CDR1 SGHRS and CDR2 YFSETQ. V lost 4 bases and J lost 0; bases outside the gene matches: 10. The CDR3 protein is CASSPGPSGHSYEQYF. The CDR3 coding sequence is TGCGCCAGCAGCCCAGGGCCTAGCGGCCACTCCTACGAGCAGTACTTC.